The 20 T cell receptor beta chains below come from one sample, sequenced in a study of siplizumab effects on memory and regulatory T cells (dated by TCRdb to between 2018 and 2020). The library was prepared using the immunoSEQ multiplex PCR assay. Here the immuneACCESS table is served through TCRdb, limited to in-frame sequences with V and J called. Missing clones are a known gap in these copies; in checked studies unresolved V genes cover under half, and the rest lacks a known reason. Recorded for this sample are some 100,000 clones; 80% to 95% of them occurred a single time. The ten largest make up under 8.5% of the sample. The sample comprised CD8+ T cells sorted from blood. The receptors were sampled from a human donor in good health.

The CDR3, as DNA: TGTGCCAGTAGTATATCTTCTGGGGTTGGAAACACCATATATTTT. Translated: CASSISSGVGNTIYF. The rearrangement uses TRBV19 and TRBJ1-3; D gene unclear. Looked up from germline, CDR1 is LNHDA and CDR2 is SQIVND (reference sequence). The ends were cut back, 2 bases at V and 3 bases at J, with 11 bases in the middle. The length of the CDR3 is 15 residues.

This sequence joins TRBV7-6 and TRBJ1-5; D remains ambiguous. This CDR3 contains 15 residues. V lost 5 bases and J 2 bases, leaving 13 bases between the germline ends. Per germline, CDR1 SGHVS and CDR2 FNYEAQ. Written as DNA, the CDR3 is TGTGCCAGCAGCCCGCTCGGGTTTGGCAATCAGCCCCAGCATTTT. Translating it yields CASSPLGFGNQPQHF.

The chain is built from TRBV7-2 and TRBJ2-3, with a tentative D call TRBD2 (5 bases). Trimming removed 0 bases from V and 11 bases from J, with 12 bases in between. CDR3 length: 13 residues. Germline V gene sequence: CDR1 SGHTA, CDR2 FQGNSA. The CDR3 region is CASSLAMEDGQYF. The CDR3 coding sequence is TGTGCCAGCAGCTTAGCGATGGAGGATGGGCAGTATTTT.

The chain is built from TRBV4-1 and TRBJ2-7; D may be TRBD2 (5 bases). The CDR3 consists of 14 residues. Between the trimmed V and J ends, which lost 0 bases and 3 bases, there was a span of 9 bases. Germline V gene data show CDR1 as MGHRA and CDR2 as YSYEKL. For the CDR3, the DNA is TGCGCCAGCAGCCAAGATCGAGAGGGCTACGAGCAGTACTTC. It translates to CASSQDREGYEQYF.

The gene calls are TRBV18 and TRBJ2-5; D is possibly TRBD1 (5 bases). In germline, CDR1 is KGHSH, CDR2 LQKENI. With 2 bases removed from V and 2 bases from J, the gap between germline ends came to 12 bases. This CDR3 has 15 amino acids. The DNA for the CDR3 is TGTGCCAGCTCACCAGAGACAGTAAATCAAGAGACCCAGTACTTC. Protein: CASSPETVNQETQYF.

This CDR3 is CSVEGDRAKQYF. In nucleotides, the CDR3 is TGCAGCGTTGAAGGGGACAGGGCCAAGCAGTACTTC. This chain links TRBV29-1 with TRBJ2-7; 9 nucleotides match TRBD1. Looked up from germline, CDR1 is SQVTM and CDR2 is ANQGSEA. This CDR3 has 12 residues. With 1 base clipped from V and 8 bases from J, the junction kept 3 bases outside the gene matches.

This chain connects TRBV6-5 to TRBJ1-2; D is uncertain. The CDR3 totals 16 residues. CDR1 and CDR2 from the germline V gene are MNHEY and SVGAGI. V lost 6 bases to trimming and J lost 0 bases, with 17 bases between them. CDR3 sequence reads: CASRYRLGTANYGYTF. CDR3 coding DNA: TGTGCCAGCAGGTACCGCCTTGGTACAGCTAACTATGGCTACACCTTC.

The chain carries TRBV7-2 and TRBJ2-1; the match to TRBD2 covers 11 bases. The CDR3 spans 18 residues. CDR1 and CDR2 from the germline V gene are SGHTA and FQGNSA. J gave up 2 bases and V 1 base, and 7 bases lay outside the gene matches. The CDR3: CASSLGGSGRATYNEQFF. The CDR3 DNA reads TGTGCCAGCAGCTTAGGTGGTAGCGGGAGGGCAACCTACAATGAGCAGTTCTTC.

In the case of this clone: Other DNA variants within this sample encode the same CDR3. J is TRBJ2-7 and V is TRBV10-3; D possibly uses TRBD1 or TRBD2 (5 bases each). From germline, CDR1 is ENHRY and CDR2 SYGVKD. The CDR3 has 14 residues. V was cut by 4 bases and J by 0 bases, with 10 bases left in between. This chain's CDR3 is CAISAPGTSYEQYF. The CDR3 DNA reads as TGTGCCATCAGTGCTCCCGGGACCTCCTACGAGCAGTACTTC.

DNA for the CDR3: TGTGCCAGCAGCTTAGAAAGTCCGGTCTACAATGAGCAGTTCTTC. Protein sequence: CASSLESPVYNEQFF. This rearrangement joins TRBV11-2 to TRBJ2-1; unclear D gene. Germline V gene data show CDR1 as SGHAT and CDR2 as FQNNGV. The V gene lost 0 bases and the J gene lost 3 bases, with 9 bases spanning the gap. The CDR3 is 15 residues long.

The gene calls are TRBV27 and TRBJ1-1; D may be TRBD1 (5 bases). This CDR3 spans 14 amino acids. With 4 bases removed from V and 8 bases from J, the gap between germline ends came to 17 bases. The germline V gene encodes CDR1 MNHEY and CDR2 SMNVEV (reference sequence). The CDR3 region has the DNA TGTGCCAGCAGTTCCCACGGGACTATCTGGGAAGCTTTCTTT. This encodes CASSSHGTIWEAFF.

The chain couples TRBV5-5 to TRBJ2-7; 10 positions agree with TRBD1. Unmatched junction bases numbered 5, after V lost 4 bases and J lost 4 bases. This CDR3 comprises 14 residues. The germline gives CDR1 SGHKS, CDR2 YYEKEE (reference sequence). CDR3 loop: CASSPPGQGYEQYF. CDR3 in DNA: TGTGCCAGCAGCCCCCCGGGACAGGGGTACGAGCAGTACTTC.

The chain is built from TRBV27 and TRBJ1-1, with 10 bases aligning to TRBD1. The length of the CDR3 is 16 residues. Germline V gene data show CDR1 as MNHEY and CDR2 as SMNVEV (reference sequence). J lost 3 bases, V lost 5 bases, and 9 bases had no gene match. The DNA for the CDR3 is TGTGCCAGCAGTCCCCGGGACAGGGGAGAGTACACTGAAGCTTTCTTT. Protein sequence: CASSPRDRGEYTEAFF.

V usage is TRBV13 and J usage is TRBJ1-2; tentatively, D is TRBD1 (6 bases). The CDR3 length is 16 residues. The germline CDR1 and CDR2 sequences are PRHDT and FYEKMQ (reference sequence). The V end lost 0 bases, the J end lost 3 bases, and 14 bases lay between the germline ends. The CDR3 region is CASSLGSSGADYGYTF. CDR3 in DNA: TGTGCCAGCAGCTTAGGCTCCTCAGGGGCAGACTATGGCTACACCTTC.

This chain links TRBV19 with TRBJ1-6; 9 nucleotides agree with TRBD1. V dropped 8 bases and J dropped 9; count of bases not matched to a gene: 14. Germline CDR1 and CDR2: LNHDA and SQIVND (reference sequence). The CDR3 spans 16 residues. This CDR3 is CASSPSSGGQGSPLHF. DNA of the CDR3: TGTGCCAGTTCCCCGTCAAGTGGGGGACAGGGTTCACCCCTCCACTTT.

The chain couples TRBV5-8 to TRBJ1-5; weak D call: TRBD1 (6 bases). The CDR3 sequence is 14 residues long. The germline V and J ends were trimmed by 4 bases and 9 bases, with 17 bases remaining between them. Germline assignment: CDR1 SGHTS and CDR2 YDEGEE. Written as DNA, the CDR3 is TGTGCCAGCAGCACCCGGGACACGGGTTCGCCCCAGCATTTT. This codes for CASSTRDTGSPQHF.

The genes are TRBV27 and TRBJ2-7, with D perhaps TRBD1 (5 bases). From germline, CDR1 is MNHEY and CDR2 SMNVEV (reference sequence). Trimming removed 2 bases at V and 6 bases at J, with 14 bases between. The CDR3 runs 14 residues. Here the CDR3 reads CASSLTGFGSEQYF. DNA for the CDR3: TGTGCCAGCAGTTTAACAGGTTTCGGAAGCGAGCAGTACTTC.

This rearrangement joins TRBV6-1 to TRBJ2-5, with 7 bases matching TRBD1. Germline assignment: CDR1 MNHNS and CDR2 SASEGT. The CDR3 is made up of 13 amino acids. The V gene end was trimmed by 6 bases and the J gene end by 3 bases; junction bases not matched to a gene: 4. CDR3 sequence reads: CASRQGLEETQYF. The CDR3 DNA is TGTGCCAGCAGACAGGGGTTGGAAGAGACCCAGTACTTC.

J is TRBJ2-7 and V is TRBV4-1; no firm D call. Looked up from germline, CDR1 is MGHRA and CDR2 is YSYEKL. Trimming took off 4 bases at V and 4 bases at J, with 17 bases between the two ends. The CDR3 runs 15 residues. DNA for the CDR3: TGCGCCAGCAGCCTTGACGGTGGGTCGGGTTACGAGCAGTACTTC. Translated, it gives CASSLDGGSGYEQYF.

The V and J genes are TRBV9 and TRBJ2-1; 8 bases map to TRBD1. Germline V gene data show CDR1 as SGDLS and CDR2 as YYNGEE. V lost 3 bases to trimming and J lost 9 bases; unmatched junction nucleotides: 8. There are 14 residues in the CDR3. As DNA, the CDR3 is TGTGCCAGCAGCGCTGTCCAGGGGGCAGGTGAGCAGTTCTTC. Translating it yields CASSAVQGAGEQFF.